A single sample gave rise to the 7 T cell receptor beta chains below, sequenced in a study of OX40 agonist ivuxolimab in advanced cancers. The table came from immunoSEQ multiplex PCR; TCRdb's copy has only in-frame clones and leaves some out. The sample gives tens of thousands of clones, 83% of which show up once; under 9% is in the top ten. The specimen was CD4+ or CD8+ T cells sorted from blood, collected in a trial of the OX40 agonist ivuxolimab. The receptor set was obtained from an adult with an advanced solid tumor such as melanoma, head and neck, liver or kidney cancer.

The CDR3 sequence: CASSLNSFQGYTF. CDR3 bases: TGTGCCAGCAGCTTAAACAGCTTCCAAGGCTACACCTTC. This chain joins TRBV7-2 and TRBJ1-2; D not certain. The CDR3 runs 13 residues. Trimming took 2 bases from V and 8 from J, leaving 12 bases between them. CDR1 and CDR2 from the germline V gene are SGHTA and FQGNSA.

The rearrangement joins TRBV5-4 to TRBJ1-2; TRBD1 is a possible D gene (5 bases). This CDR3 spans 16 amino acids. The V gene lost 0 bases and the J gene lost 2 bases, with 14 bases spanning the gap. Per germline, CDR1 SGHNT and CDR2 YYREEE (reference sequence). This chain's CDR3 is CASSLDSGRPNYGYTF. In DNA form, the CDR3 reads TGTGCCAGCAGCTTGGACTCGGGACGGCCCAACTATGGCTACACCTTC.

This clone was found once. V is TRBV7-9 and J is TRBJ2-2, with TRBD2 identical over 9 bases. The CDR3 runs 15 residues. Germline assignment: CDR1 SEHNR and CDR2 FQNEAQ (reference sequence). The J segment lost 5 bases and the V segment lost 2 bases, leaving 3 bases of the junction unmatched. CDR3 sequence: CASSLLAGSTGELFF. The CDR3 region has the DNA TGTGCCAGCAGCTTACTAGCGGGGAGTACCGGGGAGCTGTTTTTT. Together with reference TRBV7-9 and TRBJ2-2, the CDR3 gives the full variable domain: DTGVSQNPRHKITKRGQNVTFRCDPISEHNRLYWYRQTLGQGPEFLTYFQNEAQLEKSRLLSDRFSAERPKGSFSTLEIQRTEQGDSAMYLCASSLLAGSTGELFFGEGSRLTVL.

The chain combines TRBV12-5 with TRBJ2-3; TRBD1 is a possible D gene (8 bases). The germline V and J ends were trimmed by 2 bases and 0 bases, with 21 bases remaining between them. This CDR3 contains 19 residues. Germline V gene sequence: CDR1 LGHNT, CDR2 FRNRAP. CDR3 in DNA: TGTGCTAGTGGTTTGCGTCGTATAGGACAGGGAGGGAGCACAGATACGCAGTATTTT. This codes for CASGLRRIGQGGSTDTQYF.

This chain uses TRBV7-8 with TRBJ2-1, with D perhaps assigned TRBD1 or TRBD2 (6 bases each). V was pared by 2 bases and J by 7 bases, with 18 bases between. This CDR3 comprises 16 residues. Germline lookup yields CDR1 SGHVS and CDR2 FQNEAQ. CDR3 DNA: TGTGCCAGCAGCTTACCACGGGGGCCGTCTGGGAATGAGCAGTTCTTC. Amino acids: CASSLPRGPSGNEQFF.

The chain combines TRBV7-2 with TRBJ2-1; 9 positions match TRBD2. Per the germline V gene, CDR1 is SGHTA and CDR2 is FQGNSA. The CDR3 spans 17 residues. The V gene end was trimmed by 2 bases and the J gene end by 1 base; junction bases not matched to a gene: 6. DNA of the CDR3: TGTGCCAGCAGCTTAAGGCCTAGCGGGGTGTCCTACAATGAGCAGTTCTTC. It translates to CASSLRPSGVSYNEQFF.

This chain joins TRBV19 and TRBJ2-7; TRBD2 agrees at 12 bases. With 10 bases clipped from V and 0 bases from J, the junction kept 10 bases outside the gene matches. The CDR3 has 16 residues. Germline CDR1 is LNHDA and CDR2 is SQIVND (reference sequence). CDR3 nucleotide sequence: TGTGCCACCTCGGGACTAGCGGGTCAGAGCTCCTACGAGCAGTACTTC. Translating it yields CATSGLAGQSSYEQYF.